The sequence of this T cell receptor beta chain was determined in a study of cytomegalovirus exposure and HLA in healthy donors. The PCR ran on 60 Vbeta and 13 Jbeta primers. Generated by immunoSEQ multiplex PCR, the TCRdb table keeps only in-frame clones and is missing some. Of roughly 130,000 clones in the sample, over 75% were seen once. Notes on this clone: Antigen specificity is unknown.

Study-level points and caveats: The authors considered a cluster of highly shared sequence variants likely to be a sequencing artifact.

Germline CDR1 reads SGHVS; CDR2 reads FNYEAQ. Trimming cost V 6 bases and J 4 bases; bases outside gene matches: 8. The CDR3 is 14 amino acids. This chain connects TRBV7-6 to TRBJ1-2; TRBD1 agrees at 7 bases. This TCR was sampled from a woman between 50 and 59 years old in good health and CMV-seropositive. Material: PBMCs. DNA of the CDR3: TGTGCCAGCAGTCGCCGGGACAGCTCCTATGGCTACACCTTC. Translation: CASSRRDSSYGYTF.